The TCR beta chain described here comes from a study of T-cell memory formation after mild COVID-19. In the case of this clonotype: Its specificity is unknown.

Study-wide results and limits: Memory cells collected pre-infection included some clones that later responded, suggesting cross-reactive memory joined.

With constant-segment primers, 5'RACE yielded cDNA libraries of TCR alpha and TCR beta that carried sample barcodes and UMIs. TCRdb redid the calling of the 5' RACE reads with MiXCR, one entry per CDR3 protein. The repertoire holds nearly 350,000 distinct CDR3 sequences, 10% to 15% seen once, with about 20% in the top ten. The germline CDR1 and CDR2 sequences are SGHTA and FQGNSA. The CDR3 is 16 residues long. V shed 5 bases and J shed 7 bases, with 20 bases lying between them. The chain is built from TRBV7-2 and TRBJ2-2, with D unclear. What was sequenced was PBMCs or a T cell subset sorted from them (not recorded which). The receptor comes from a man between 18 and 35 years old who had mild COVID-19 (a few samples of this study predate the infection). Cell type and time point are not known. CDR3 nucleotides: TGTGCCAGCAGCCTAGACTCAGGACGGATAGACGGGGAGCTGTTTTTT. It translates to CASSLDSGRIDGELFF.